These 10 T cell receptor beta chains originate from one sample sequenced in a study of blood T cell repertoires in COVID-19. Repertoires were generated with immunoSEQ multiplex PCR, while TCRdb's copy carries only in-frame clones and drops some. The table lists under 200,000 clones, around 77% of them singletons. Sequenced sample: peripheral blood. The receptors originated from a man aged 55-75 years with active or convalescent COVID-19.

The chain employs TRBV18 and TRBJ2-7; D is perhaps TRBD1 (5 bases). CDR1 is KGHSH and CDR2 is LQKENI in the germline V gene. Trimming left V 2 bases short and J 2 bases short, with 7 bases between. This CDR3 contains 13 residues. The DNA of the CDR3 is TGTGCCAGCTCACCAGACAGACCCTACGAGCAGTACTTC. Translated: CASSPDRPYEQYF.

The V and J genes are TRBV20-1 and TRBJ1-5; possibly TRBD1 for D (5 bases). Per germline, CDR1 DFQATT and CDR2 SNEGSKA (reference sequence). V was pared by 3 bases and J by 7 bases, with 16 bases between. This CDR3 contains 14 residues. The CDR3 here is CSASPSLTAQPQHF. CDR3 coding DNA: TGCAGTGCTAGTCCCTCTCTGACAGCACAGCCCCAGCATTTT.

The chain employs TRBV6-5 and TRBJ2-1, with TRBD2 identical over 12 bases. The CDR3 contains 14 residues. Germline V gene sequence: CDR1 MNHEY, CDR2 SVGAGI. V lost 6 bases and J lost 6; bases outside the gene matches: 3. CDR3 protein: CASRTSGGRNEQFF. DNA for the CDR3: TGTGCCAGCAGAACTAGCGGGGGGCGCAATGAGCAGTTCTTC.

The chain combines TRBV18 with TRBJ1-3; D is unresolved. CDR1 KGHSH and CDR2 LQKENI come from the germline V gene. The V gene lost 2 bases and the J gene lost 0 bases, with 5 bases spanning the gap. This CDR3 has 14 residues. In DNA form, the CDR3 reads TGTGCCAGCTCACCAAACTACTCTGGAAACACCATATATTTT. The encoded protein is CASSPNYSGNTIYF.

This sequence joins TRBV5-4 and TRBJ1-4; TRBD1 matches at 9 bases. CDR1 is SGHNT and CDR2 is YYREEE in the germline V gene (reference sequence). Trimming cost V 3 bases and J 11 bases; bases outside gene matches: 8. The CDR3 is 14 residues long. The CDR3 sequence: CASSWGTGKGKLFF. The CDR3 DNA reads as TGTGCCAGCAGCTGGGGGACAGGGAAGGGGAAACTGTTTTTT.

The table lists this clone with a count of one. The chain is built from TRBV7-2 and TRBJ2-3, with 7 bases lining up with TRBD2. With V trimmed by 4 bases and J by 10 bases, 8 bases remained unmatched. This CDR3 contains 13 residues. From germline, CDR1 is SGHTA and CDR2 FQGNSA. CDR3 DNA: TGTGCCAGCAGCTCCCTGACTAGCCTGTCGCAGTATTTT. Encoded protein: CASSSLTSLSQYF.

This clone showed up just once. The V and J genes are TRBV6-2 or TRBV6-3 and TRBJ2-2; the D is unclear. CDR3 length equals 13 residues. In germline, CDR1 is MNHEY, CDR2 SVGEGT. V was pared by 4 bases and J by 0 bases, with 3 bases between. The CDR3 here is CASSSANTGELFF. CDR3 nucleotide sequence: TGTGCCAGCAGTTCTGCGAACACCGGGGAGCTGTTTTTT.

This clone was recorded once. The V call is TRBV5-1, the J call TRBJ2-1, with no clear D. Trimming removed 0 bases at V and 3 bases at J, with 7 bases between. This CDR3 contains 14 residues. In germline, CDR1 is SGHRS, CDR2 YFSETQ. The CDR3: CASSLASVYNEQFF. CDR3 bases: TGCGCCAGCAGCTTGGCGTCAGTCTACAATGAGCAGTTCTTC.

The V gene is TRBV7-2, the J gene TRBJ2-7; TRBD2 matches 7 bases. V lost 5 bases, J lost 5 bases, and 15 bases stayed unmatched. The CDR3 has 16 amino acids. Germline CDR1 reads SGHTA; CDR2 reads FQGNSA. The CDR3 here is CASSTSRWAGDHEQYF. CDR3 sequence (DNA): TGTGCCAGCAGCACCTCCCGCTGGGCGGGAGACCACGAGCAGTACTTC.

V gene TRBV5-6 combines with J gene TRBJ1-2; 10 nucleotides align to TRBD1. CDR3 length equals 15 residues. Germline CDR1 and CDR2: SGHDT and YYEEEE. The V and J ends lost 2 bases and 2 bases, in that order; junction bases with no gene match: 3. CDR3 coding DNA: TGTGCCAGCAGCTTCCCGGACAGGGGGAACTATGGCTACACCTTC. Translating gives CASSFPDRGNYGYTF.